This passage covers 20 T cell receptor beta chains from one sample sequenced in a study of T cell responses to AZD1222 COVID-19 vaccine. The method was immunoSEQ multiplex PCR; TCRdb's version includes in-frame clones alone and lacks a portion of them. The sample includes some 170,000 clones, roughly 94% of them seen just once. The sequencing here drew on peripheral blood, taken 28 days after the second AZD1222 dose. These receptors were taken from an adult who received the AZD1222 COVID-19 vaccine.

This chain joins TRBV7-9 and TRBJ2-5; TRBD1 might be the D (5 bases). Germline V gene data show CDR1 as SEHNR and CDR2 as FQNEAQ (reference sequence). The CDR3 sequence is 12 residues long. Trimming left V 8 bases short and J 7 bases short, with 14 bases between. The CDR3 loop is CASSPGLATQYF. CDR3 DNA: TGTGCCAGCTCCCCAGGGCTGGCGACCCAGTACTTC.

CDR3 coding DNA: TGTGCCAGCAGTTACATAACAGGGTCCTACGAGCAGTACTTC. Translating it yields CASSYITGSYEQYF. J is TRBJ2-7 and V is TRBV6-2 or TRBV6-3; perhaps TRBD1 as D (6 bases). The CDR3 has 14 residues. Germline V gives CDR1 MNHEY, CDR2 SVGEGT. Trimming removed 2 bases at V and 1 base at J, with 9 bases between.

The gene calls are TRBV6-6 and TRBJ2-7; 10 bases map to TRBD1. This CDR3 region has 16 residues. Trimming at V came to 5 bases and at J to 1 base, leaving 8 bases not matched to a gene. Per the germline V gene, CDR1 is MNHNY and CDR2 is SVGAGI (reference sequence). The CDR3 loop reads CASSLLGTGESYEQYF. CDR3 nucleotide sequence: TGTGCCAGCAGTCTGCTTGGGACAGGGGAATCCTACGAGCAGTACTTC.

The rearrangement uses TRBV18 and TRBJ1-2, with TRBD1 as a possible D gene (5 bases). With 1 base removed from V and 4 bases from J, the gap between germline ends came to 10 bases. Germline V gives CDR1 KGHSH, CDR2 LQKENI. This CDR3 has 14 amino acids. In DNA, the CDR3 is TGTGCCAGCTCACCACTCTCGCAGGGCTATGGCTACACCTTC. This sequence encodes CASSPLSQGYGYTF.

V gene TRBV2 combines with J gene TRBJ2-7, with D perhaps matching TRBD1 (6 bases). Germline assignment: CDR1 SNHLY and CDR2 FYNNEI. The CDR3 consists of 14 residues. The V and J ends lost 2 bases and 5 bases respectively, with 13 bases between them. CDR3 in amino acids: CASSEMGAFHEQYF. The CDR3 bases are TGTGCCAGCAGTGAAATGGGGGCCTTCCACGAGCAGTACTTC.

The CDR3 region is CASSLTGRDQPQHF. The CDR3 bases are TGCGCCAGCAGCTTAACAGGGAGGGATCAGCCCCAGCATTTT. The V call is TRBV5-1, the J call TRBJ1-5; a possible D gene is TRBD1 (6 bases). This CDR3 spans 14 amino acids. The V gene lost 2 bases and the J gene lost 5 bases, with 11 bases spanning the gap. Germline CDR1 and CDR2: SGHRS and YFSETQ.

The chain recombines TRBV5-5 with TRBJ1-1, with a weak D call TRBD1 (6 bases). Per germline, CDR1 SGHKS and CDR2 YYEKEE (reference sequence). The V end lost 4 bases, the J end lost 0 bases, and 16 bases lay between the germline ends. The CDR3 length is 16 residues. Here the CDR3 reads CASSPMGQTMNTEAFF. The DNA for the CDR3 is TGTGCCAGCAGCCCGATGGGACAAACAATGAACACTGAAGCTTTCTTT.

This chain links TRBV9 with TRBJ1-1, with 7 bases that match TRBD1. Germline CDR1 reads SGDLS; CDR2 reads YYNGEE. The CDR3 has 15 amino acids. After removal of 0 bases from V and 0 bases from J, the junction contained 2 bases not matched to a gene. As DNA, the CDR3 is TGTGCCAGCAGCGTAGGACAGGGCATGAACACTGAAGCTTTCTTT. Residues: CASSVGQGMNTEAFF.

The chain combines TRBV6-5 with TRBJ1-2; 9 bases line up with TRBD1. The CDR3 spans 13 residues. Germline CDR1 reads MNHEY; CDR2 reads SVGAGI. Trimming took 6 bases from V and 6 from J; bases not matched to a gene: 5. CDR3 DNA: TGTGCCAGCAGCCGAACAGGGGGCCATGGCTACACCTTC. Its translation: CASSRTGGHGYTF.

The sample holds a few counts of this clone. The chain has TRBV5-4 and TRBJ1-2, with TRBD1 as a possible D gene (6 bases). There are 14 residues in the CDR3. The germline V gene encodes CDR1 SGHNT and CDR2 YYREEE (reference sequence). V lost 3 bases and J lost 2, with 11 bases in between. Here the CDR3 DNA reads TGTGCCAGCAGCTCAGGGACACTCAACTATGGCTACACCTTC. Protein sequence: CASSSGTLNYGYTF. The full variable domain, completed using reference TRBV5-4 and TRBJ1-2, is ETGVTQSPTHLIKTRGQQVTLRCSSQSGHNTVSWYQQALGQGPQFIFQYYREEENGRGNFPPRFSGLQFPNYSSELNVNALELDDSALYLCASSSGTLNYGYTFGSGTRLTVV.

The chain couples TRBV3-1 (or the pseudogene TRBV3-2) to TRBJ2-5; D assignment may be TRBD1 or TRBD2 (7 bases each). CDR3 length: 17 amino acids. With 4 bases removed from V and 5 bases from J, the gap between germline ends came to 23 bases. Per the germline V gene, CDR1 is LGHDT and CDR2 is YNNKEL (reference sequence). CDR3 DNA sequence: TGTGCCAGCAGCCCCCAAGGGCCAGGGGGGGAAAAGGAGACCCAGTACTTC. Translated, it gives CASSPQGPGGEKETQYF.

The CDR3 DNA reads as TGTGCCAGCAGCGCGGGTCACTATGGCTACACCTTC. It yields the protein CASSAGHYGYTF. V gene TRBV5-8 combines with J gene TRBJ1-2; no definite D call. V was pared by 4 bases and J by 3 bases, with 7 bases between. The CDR3 sequence is 12 residues long. Germline values: CDR1 SGHTS, CDR2 YDEGEE.

Only one count was recorded for this clone. The chain uses TRBV9 and TRBJ1-1; D is possibly TRBD1 (6 bases). This CDR3 has 14 residues. Germline values: CDR1 SGDLS, CDR2 YYNGEE. Trimming shortened V by 3 bases and J by 4 bases, and 13 bases separated the two germline ends. CDR3 in DNA: TGTGCCAGCAGCGCAAGGGGGACGGCCACTGAAGCTTTCTTT. Translated: CASSARGTATEAFF.

The rearrangement links TRBV7-9 to TRBJ2-1; the D is unclear. The CDR3 sequence is 15 residues long. V was trimmed by 5 bases and J by 3 bases, leaving 14 bases between them. CDR1 is SEHNR, CDR2 FQNEAQ, per germline (reference sequence). The CDR3 here is CASSDRRGFYNEQFF. The CDR3 nucleotides read TGTGCCAGCAGCGACCGACGCGGCTTCTACAATGAGCAGTTCTTC. Full variable domain (outside the CDR3, taken from reference TRBV7-9 and TRBJ2-1): DTGVSQNPRHKITKRGQNVTFRCDPISEHNRLYWYRQTLGQGPEFLTYFQNEAQLEKSRLLSDRFSAERPKGSFSTLEIQRTEQGDSAMYLCASSDRRGFYNEQFFGPGTRLTVL.

This clone came up a few times. The chain employs TRBV12-5 and TRBJ1-2; the D is unclear. With 5 bases removed from V and 8 bases from J, the gap between germline ends came to 12 bases. Germline CDR1 is LGHNT and CDR2 is FRNRAP. This CDR3 spans 12 amino acids. The CDR3 loop reads CASGERRNGYTF. The CDR3 DNA sequence: TGTGCTAGTGGTGAGAGGAGAAACGGCTACACCTTC.

Only one count was recorded for this clone. The V gene is TRBV5-1, the J gene TRBJ2-2; D may be TRBD2 (5 bases). V was cut by 1 base and J by 5 bases, with 9 bases left in between. The germline V gene has CDR1 SGHRS and CDR2 YFSETQ. The CDR3 sequence is 14 residues long. CDR3 nucleotides: TGCGCCAGCAGCTTGATCGGGGTTACCGGGGAGCTGTTTTTT. Its protein is CASSLIGVTGELFF.

V and J are TRBV5-1 and TRBJ2-4; 7 bases line up with TRBD1. Per the germline V gene, CDR1 is SGHRS and CDR2 is YFSETQ. V dropped 4 bases and J dropped 0; count of bases not matched to a gene: 7. This CDR3 spans 16 amino acids. The CDR3 sequence: CASSLRQGIAKNIQYF. For the CDR3, the DNA is TGCGCCAGCAGCCTCCGACAGGGTATAGCCAAAAACATTCAGTACTTC. The full variable domain, in which reference TRBV5-1 and TRBJ2-4 provide the parts outside the CDR3, is KAGVTQTPRYLIKTRGQQVTLSCSPISGHRSVSWYQQTPGQGLQFLFEYFSETQRNKGNFPGRFSGRQFSNSRSEMNVSTLELGDSALYLCASSLRQGIAKNIQYFGAGTRLSVL.

To note about this clone: The same CDR3 arises from other DNA sequences in this sample as well. V and J are TRBV2 and TRBJ1-1; a possible D gene is TRBD1 (5 bases). This CDR3 comprises 15 residues. With 3 bases removed from V and 1 base from J, the gap between germline ends came to 12 bases. Per germline, CDR1 SNHLY and CDR2 FYNNEI. CDR3 coding DNA: TGTGCCAGCAGTGAGGCAGGGACGGGGAACACTGAAGCTTTCTTT. Translation gives CASSEAGTGNTEAFF.

The count of this clone is one. The gene calls are TRBV6-5 and TRBJ2-1; TRBD2 aligns across 7 bases. With 4 bases clipped from V and 9 bases from J, the junction kept 9 bases outside the gene matches. In germline, CDR1 is MNHEY, CDR2 SVGAGI. CDR3 length: 14 residues. The CDR3: CASSWGEGSGEQFF. In nucleotides, the CDR3 is TGTGCCAGCAGTTGGGGGGAGGGTTCGGGTGAGCAGTTCTTC.

V gene TRBV19 combines with J gene TRBJ1-5, with 12 bases lining up with TRBD1. Germline V CDR1 and CDR2: LNHDA, SQIVND (reference sequence). The J segment lost 6 bases and the V segment lost 5 bases, leaving 14 bases of the junction unmatched. CDR3 size: 18 residues. The CDR3 is CASSRSPGQGAFGQPQHF. In DNA, the CDR3 is TGTGCCAGTAGTCGCTCCCCGGGACAGGGGGCCTTCGGTCAGCCCCAGCATTTT.